This T cell receptor beta chain originates from a study of OX40 agonist ivuxolimab in advanced cancers. Method: immunoSEQ multiplex PCR; TCRdb's copy keeps in-frame clones and lacks some. The sample gives about 54,000 clones, approximately 90% of which show up once; approximately 8.3% is in the top ten. Note on this clone: Other DNA sequences in this sample translate to the same CDR3.

V was pared by 6 bases and J by 2 bases, with 11 bases between. The CDR3 has 12 amino acids. Germline values: CDR1 SQVTM, CDR2 ANQGSEA. The V call is TRBV29-1, the J call TRBJ2-7; D might be TRBD1 (5 bases). The source of this sequence is an adult with an advanced solid tumor such as melanoma, head and neck, liver or kidney cancer. The specimen was CD4+ or CD8+ T cells sorted from blood, collected in a trial of the OX40 agonist ivuxolimab. Here the CDR3 DNA reads TGCAGCGTCCAGGGATCCCCCTACGAGCAGTACTTC. Its translation is CSVQGSPYEQYF.